The entry that follows covers one TCR beta chain sequence. As yet, its antigen is unknown. TCRdb reprocessed the 5' RACE reads via MiXCR and lists one record per CDR3 protein. The data hold hundreds of thousands of distinct CDR3 sequences, with approximately 19% observed a single time. The source of the sample is a study of T-cell memory formation after mild COVID-19. Study results and caveats: The study detected some responding clones in pre-infection memory, suggesting cross-reactive memory joined.

CDR3 length: 15 amino acids. Trimming took 1 base from V and 5 from J, leaving 14 bases between them. Per germline, CDR1 SGHTA and CDR2 FQGTGA. The chain recombines TRBV7-3 with TRBJ2-5, with a weak D call TRBD1 (5 bases). Sequences were obtained from PBMCs or a T cell subset sorted from them (not recorded which). The receptor was derived from an adult woman who had mild COVID-19 (a few samples of this study predate the infection). Cell type and time point are not known. The CDR3 DNA sequence: TGTGCCAGCAGCTTAAATGCAGGGAATTGGGAGACCCAGTACTTC. This gives the protein CASSLNAGNWETQYF.